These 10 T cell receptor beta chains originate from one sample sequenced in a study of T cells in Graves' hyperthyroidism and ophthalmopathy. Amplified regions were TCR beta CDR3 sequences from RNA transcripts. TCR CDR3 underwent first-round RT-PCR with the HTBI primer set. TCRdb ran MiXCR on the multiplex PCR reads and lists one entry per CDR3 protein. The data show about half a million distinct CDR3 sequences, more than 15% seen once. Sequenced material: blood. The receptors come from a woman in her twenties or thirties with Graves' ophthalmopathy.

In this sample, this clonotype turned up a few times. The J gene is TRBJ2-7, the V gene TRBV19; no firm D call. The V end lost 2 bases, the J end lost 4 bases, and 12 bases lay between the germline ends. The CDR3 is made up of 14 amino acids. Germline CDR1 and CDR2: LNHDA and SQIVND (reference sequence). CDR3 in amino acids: CASSINFWGYEQYF. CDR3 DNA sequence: TGTGCCAGTAGTATAAATTTCTGGGGATACGAGCAGTACTTC.

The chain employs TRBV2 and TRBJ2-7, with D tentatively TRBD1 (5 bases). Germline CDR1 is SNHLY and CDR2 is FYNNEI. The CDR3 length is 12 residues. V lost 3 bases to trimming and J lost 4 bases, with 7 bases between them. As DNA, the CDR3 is TGTGCCAGCAGTGAGGACACTTACGAGCAGTACTTC. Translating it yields CASSEDTYEQYF.

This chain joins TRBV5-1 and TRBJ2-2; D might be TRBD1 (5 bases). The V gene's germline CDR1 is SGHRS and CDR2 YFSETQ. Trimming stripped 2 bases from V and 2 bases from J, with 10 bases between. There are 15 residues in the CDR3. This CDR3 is CASSLGHINTGELFF. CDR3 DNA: TGCGCCAGCAGCTTAGGACACATAAACACCGGGGAGCTGTTTTTT.

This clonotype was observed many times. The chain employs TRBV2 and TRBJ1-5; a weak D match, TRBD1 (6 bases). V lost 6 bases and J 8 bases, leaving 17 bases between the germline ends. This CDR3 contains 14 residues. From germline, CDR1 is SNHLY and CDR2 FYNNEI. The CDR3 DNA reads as TGTGCCAGCAGCCAACAGGGTGTTAGCAAGCCCCAGCATTTT. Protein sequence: CASSQQGVSKPQHF.

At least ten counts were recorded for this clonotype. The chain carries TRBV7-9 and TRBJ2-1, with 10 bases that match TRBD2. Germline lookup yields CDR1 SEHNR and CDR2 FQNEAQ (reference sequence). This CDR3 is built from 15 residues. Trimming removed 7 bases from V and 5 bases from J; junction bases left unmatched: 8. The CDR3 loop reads CASTNLAGEDNEQFF. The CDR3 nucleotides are TGTGCCAGCACCAATCTAGCGGGAGAGGACAATGAGCAGTTCTTC.

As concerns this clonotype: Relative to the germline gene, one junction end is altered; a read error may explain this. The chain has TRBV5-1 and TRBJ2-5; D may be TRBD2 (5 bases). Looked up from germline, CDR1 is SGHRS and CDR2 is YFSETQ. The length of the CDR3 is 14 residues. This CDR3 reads CASSEEAAPETQHF. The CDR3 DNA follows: TGCGCCAGCAGCGAGGAGGCGGCCCCGGAGACCCAGCACTTC.

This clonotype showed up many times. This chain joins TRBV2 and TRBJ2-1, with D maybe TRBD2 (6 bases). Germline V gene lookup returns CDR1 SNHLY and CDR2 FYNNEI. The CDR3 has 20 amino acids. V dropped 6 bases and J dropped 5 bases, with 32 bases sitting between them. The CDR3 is CASRIPRVGGSDQFHNEQFF. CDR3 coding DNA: TGTGCCAGCAGAATTCCCAGAGTCGGGGGTTCGGACCAATTCCACAATGAGCAGTTCTTC.

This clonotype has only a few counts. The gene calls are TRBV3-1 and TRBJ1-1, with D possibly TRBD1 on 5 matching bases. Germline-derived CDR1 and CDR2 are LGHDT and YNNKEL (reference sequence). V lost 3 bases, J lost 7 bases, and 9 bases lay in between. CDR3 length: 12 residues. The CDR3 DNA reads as TGTGCCAGCAGCCAGACTGACAGTGAAGCTTTCTTT. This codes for CASSQTDSEAFF.

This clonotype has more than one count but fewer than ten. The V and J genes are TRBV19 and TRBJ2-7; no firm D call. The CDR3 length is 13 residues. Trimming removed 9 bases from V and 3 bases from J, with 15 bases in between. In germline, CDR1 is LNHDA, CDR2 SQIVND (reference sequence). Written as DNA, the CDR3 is TGTGCCAGCTCGCCGGGCCCCAACTACGAGCAGTACTTC. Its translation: CASSPGPNYEQYF. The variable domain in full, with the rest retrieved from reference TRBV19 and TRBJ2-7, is DGGITQSPKYLFRKEGQNVTLSCEQNLNHDAMYWYRQDPGQGLRLIYYSQIVNDFQKGDIAEGYSVSREKKESFPLTVTSAQKNPTAFYLCASSPGPNYEQYFGPGTRLTVT.

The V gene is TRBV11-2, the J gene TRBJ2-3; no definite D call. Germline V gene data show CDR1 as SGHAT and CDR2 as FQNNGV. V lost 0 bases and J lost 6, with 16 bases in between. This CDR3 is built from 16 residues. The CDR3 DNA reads TGTGCCAGCAGCTTAGAGTTCGGGCTCCCACAGGATACGCAGTATTTT. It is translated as CASSLEFGLPQDTQYF.